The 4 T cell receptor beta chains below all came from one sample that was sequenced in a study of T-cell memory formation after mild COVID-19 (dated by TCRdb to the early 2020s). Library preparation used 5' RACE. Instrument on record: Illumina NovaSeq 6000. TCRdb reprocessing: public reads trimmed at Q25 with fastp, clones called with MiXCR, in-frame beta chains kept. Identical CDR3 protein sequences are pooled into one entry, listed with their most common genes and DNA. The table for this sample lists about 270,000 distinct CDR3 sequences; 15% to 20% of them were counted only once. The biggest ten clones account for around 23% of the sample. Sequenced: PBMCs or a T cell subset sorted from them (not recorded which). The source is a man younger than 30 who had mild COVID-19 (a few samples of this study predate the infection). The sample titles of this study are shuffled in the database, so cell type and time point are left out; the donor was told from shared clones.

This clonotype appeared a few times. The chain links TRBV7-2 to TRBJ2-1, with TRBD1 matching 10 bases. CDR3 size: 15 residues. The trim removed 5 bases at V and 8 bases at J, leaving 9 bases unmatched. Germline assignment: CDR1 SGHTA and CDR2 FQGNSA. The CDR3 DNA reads TGTGCCAGCAGCGGCCGGGACAGGGGAATAGATGAGCAGTTCTTC. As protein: CASSGRDRGIDEQFF.

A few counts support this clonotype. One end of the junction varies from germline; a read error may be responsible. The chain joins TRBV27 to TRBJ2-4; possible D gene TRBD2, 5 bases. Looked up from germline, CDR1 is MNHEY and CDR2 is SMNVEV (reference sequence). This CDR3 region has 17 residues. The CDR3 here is CTSSLGWRRTAKNIQYF. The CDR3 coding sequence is TGCACCAGCAGTTTAGGATGGAGGAGGACAGCCAAAAACATTCAGTACTTC.

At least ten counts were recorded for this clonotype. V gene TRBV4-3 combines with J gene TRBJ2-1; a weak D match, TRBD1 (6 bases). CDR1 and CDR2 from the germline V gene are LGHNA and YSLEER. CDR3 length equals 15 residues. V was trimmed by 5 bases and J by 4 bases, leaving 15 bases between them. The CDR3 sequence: CASSYGTTAYNEQFF. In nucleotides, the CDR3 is TGCGCCAGCAGCTACGGGACAACGGCTTACAATGAGCAGTTCTTC.

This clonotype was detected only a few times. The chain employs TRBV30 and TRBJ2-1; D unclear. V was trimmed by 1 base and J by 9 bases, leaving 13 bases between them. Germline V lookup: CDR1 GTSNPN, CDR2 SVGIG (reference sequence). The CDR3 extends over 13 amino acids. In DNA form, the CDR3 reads TGTGCCTGGAGTGCCTCGTATAAGGGTGAGCAGTTCTTC. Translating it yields CAWSASYKGEQFF.